These T cell receptor beta chains were read from a single sample in a study of spatial heterogeneity in lung cancer. Each CDR3 protein gets one entry after TCRdb re-called the 5' RACE reads with MiXCR. The sample lists some 120,000 distinct CDR3 sequences, 10% to 15% occurring once. Sequencing used PBMCs, obtained at follow-up. These receptor sequences come from a male donor with early-stage non-small cell lung cancer. CDR3s include the opening cysteine and the closing phenylalanine or tryptophan. The D gene is left open where the match is weak. Clone size is stated in some rows and not others, as once, few, many or a class when expanded.

J gene	V gene	D gene	clone size	CDR3 DNA	CDR3 protein
TRBJ1-4	TRBV20-1	NA	few	TGCAGTGCTAGCTTCGGGGGCGCCGGTGAAAAACTGTTTTTT	CSASFGGAGEKLFF
TRBJ2-1	TRBV5-4	TRBD1	many	TGTGCCAGCAGCCGCCCCGGGACAGGGGGCCTCAATGAGCAGTTCTTC	CASSRPGTGGLNEQFF
TRBJ2-3	TRBV6-5	NA	few	TGTGCCAGCAGTCCCCGGGGGGCTAGCGGAAGCACAGATACGCAGTATTTT	CASSPRGASGSTDTQYF
TRBJ1-2	TRBV7-2	NA	NA	TGTGCCAGCAGCTTATCCGGGGAGAACTATGGCTACACCTTC	CASSLSGENYGYTF
TRBJ1-1	TRBV6-5	TRBD1	NA	TGTGCCAGCAGTTACTCGGGCAGGGGGAAGAACACTGAAGCTTTCTTT	CASSYSGRGKNTEAFF
TRBJ2-5	TRBV28	TRBD1	NA	TGTGCCAGCAGTCCGTTCGGACAGGGATCCGAAGGGGCCCAGTACTTC	CASSPFGQGSEGAQYF
TRBJ2-2	TRBV20-1	TRBD1	few	TGCAGTGCTAGCCCTGGGACAGGGAACACCGGGGAGCTGTTTTTT	CSASPGTGNTGELFF
TRBJ1-5	TRBV7-2	NA	NA	TGTGCCAGCAGCTTAGAGTCGGGCAATCAGCCCCAGCATTTT	CASSLESGNQPQHF
TRBJ2-6	TRBV27	TRBD1	NA	TGTGCCAGCAGTTTAATGGGCAACAGGGGAATAGCCAACGTCCTGACTTTC	CASSLMGNRGIANVLTF
TRBJ2-1	TRBV11-3	NA	few	TGTGCCAGCAGCGCTGGTGAGACAGCAATCGATGAGCAGTTCTTC	CASSAGETAIDEQFF
TRBJ2-2	TRBV28	TRBD1	NA	TGTGCCAGCAGCGGGACAGGGGACACCGGGGAGCTGTTTTTT	CASSGTGDTGELFF
TRBJ2-7	TRBV12-3/TRBV12-4	NA	NA	TGTGCCAGCAGCCTCCCCTCCTTAGGCTACGAGCAGTACTTC	CASSLPSLGYEQYF
TRBJ2-3	TRBV9	NA	few	TGTGCCAGCAGCGTAGGGCAAGGATCTAGCACAGATACGCAGTATTTT	CASSVGQGSSTDTQYF
TRBJ1-1	TRBV29-1	NA	few	TGCAGCGTTGAAGCCCCTAGACCTCTAGGCACTGAAGCTTTCTTT	CSVEAPRPLGTEAFF
TRBJ1-3	TRBV7-8	NA	few	TGTGCCAGCAGCTTACTCGGCCGTACTGGAAACACCATATATTTT	CASSLLGRTGNTIYF
TRBJ1-6	TRBV27	NA	once	TGTGCCAGCAGTGTTCGGACAGTTATCAATTCACCCCTCCACTTT	CASSVRTVINSPLHF
TRBJ2-5	TRBV7-9	TRBD1	NA	TGTGCCAGCAGGTGGGACAGAGAAGAGACCCAGTACTTC	CASRWDREETQYF
TRBJ1-1	TRBV20-1	NA	NA	TGCAGTGCGAGAGTACCGGGGGGCGCGACTGAAGCTTTCTTT	CSARVPGGATEAFF
TRBJ2-7	TRBV7-9	NA	few	TGTGCCAGCAGCTTATTACCCCCGGAGCAGTACTTC	CASSLLPPEQYF
TRBJ2-7	TRBV7-6	NA	few	TGTGCCAGCAGCTTAGAAGCCAGCCCCAACGAGCAGTACTTC	CASSLEASPNEQYF
TRBJ1-1	TRBV4-3	NA	few	TGCGCCAGCAGCCAAGAAGGGGGAGTACCGGGCACTGAAGCTTTCTTT	CASSQEGGVPGTEAFF
TRBJ1-4	TRBV9	TRBD1	many	TGTGCCAGCAGCGGGGACAGGAGGGATGAAAAACTGTTTTTT	CASSGDRRDEKLFF
TRBJ1-4	TRBV7-9	NA	NA	TGTGCCAGCAGCCATCCCGGAGATGAAAAACTGTTTTTT	CASSHPGDEKLFF